This T cell receptor beta chain was identified in a study of CD8+ T cells in alopecia areata. Background on the study: A regimen of oral tofacitinib, 5 to 10 mg twice daily, was given to treated patients. Study findings and constraints: Higher clonality than in normal scalp was seen in lesional scalp, especially alopecia totalis/universalis.

As for this clone: Its target is not known.

RNA was isolated and reverse transcribed to cDNA, the sequencing template. The data were produced by immunoSEQ multiplex PCR, yet TCRdb's version contains in-frame clones alone and is incomplete. Here the sample spans about 170,000 clones, less than 75% being singletons. This clonotype was obtained from a human donor with alopecia areata. This specimen was CD8+ T cells sorted from blood, taken at week 0.

CDR3 residues: CASSSGGRGSTEAFF. The CDR3 region has the DNA TGCGCCAGCAGCTCTGGGGGCAGGGGTTCGACTGAAGCTTTCTTT. The chain is built from TRBV5-1 and TRBJ1-1, with D perhaps TRBD1 (6 bases). The germline V gene encodes CDR1 SGHRS and CDR2 YFSETQ. The CDR3 is made up of 15 amino acids. The V and J ends lost 3 bases and 5 bases respectively, with 17 bases between them.